This T cell receptor (beta chain) was documented in a study of CD8+CD57+ T cells in acquired aplastic anemia (dated by TCRdb to the late 2010s). Regarding the complete study: Extracted DNA from sorted CD4+ and CD8+ cells averaged approximately 3.4 ug, ranging from about 0.17 to 27.4 ug. The full study reports these points: Some 30 CD8+ CDR3 sequences were found to be shared between patients and controls, but these sequences appeared to be highly expressed in patients and within the immunodominant clones of the patients. Between patients and healthy controls, no significant difference in CD8+ Simpson's diversity was found (P=0.060).

TCR beta VDJ combination and CDR3 sequence profiling used genomic DNA as the template. TCR repertoire sequencing was run on an Illumina HiSeq 2000. The source study handled its data this way. Repertoires were assessed using TRBV/TRBJ rearrangement plots, CDR3 size and DJ length profiles, and Simpson's diversity index. The immunodominant clone was defined as the most abundant DNA sequence in deep sequencing data. CDR3 amino acid sequences were screened for sharing across subjects and compared with published repertoires and the VDJdb database. Starting from the raw public reads, TCRdb applied fastp trimming at Q25, assembled clones with MiXCR and retained in-frame beta chains. Each record represents a unique CDR3 protein, reported with the most common genes and DNA among its rows. TCRdb, not the original authors, processed these V and J calls. This sample lists 300,000 or so distinct CDR3 sequences; roughly three fifths were detected once. The leading ten clones occupy around 7.6% of the sample.

This clonotype was counted at least ten times. The antigen it binds to is not known. One base away there is no much larger clone; base qualities are not given. In the study, sorted CD4+ and CD8+ blood T cells from patients with severe aplastic anemia and from healthy subjects underwent deep sequencing of TCR repertoires. Ficoll-Paque density gradient centrifugation was used to isolate peripheral blood mononuclear cells. Before DNA extraction, CD4+ and CD8+ T cells were sorted by FACS or by magnetic beads. Measured from the cysteine to the phenylalanine, the CDR3 is 14 residues long. Here the CDR3 DNA is all that survives: 42 bases in frame from base 1. Per the germline V gene, MNHNS is the CDR1 and SASEGT is the CDR2. Clipping removes 3 bases from V and 0 bases from J, with 1 as the unmatched junction base count.

The sequence joins TRBV6-1 to TRBJ2-7; 8 central nucleotides agree with TRBD1. The sequencing sample was made of sorted CD4+, CD8+, or CD8+CD57+ T cells (not recorded which) from PBMCs. This receptor was identified in a human donor with severe aplastic anemia or a healthy control (not recorded which). Here is the DNA: TGTGCCAGCAGTGAGGGACAGGTCTCCTACGAGCAGTACTTC. It codes for CASSEGQVSYEQYF.